One and the same sample provided the 9 T cell receptor beta chains below, sequenced in a study of blood T cells in healthy people across ages. Alongside a J-beta primer mix, a sample-barcoded 5' primer served in a second PCR lasting 7 to 11 cycles. Via MiXCR, TCRdb re-called the 5' RACE reads, giving one row per CDR3 protein. The profile shows more than 500,000 distinct CDR3 sequences, 27% of them singletons. The sequencing sample was made of blood. These receptors were obtained from a woman between 65 and 79 years old in good health.

This chain connects TRBV7-2 to TRBJ2-7, with D tentatively TRBD2 (6 bases). This CDR3 is built from 15 residues. V was shortened by 5 bases and J by 7 bases, with 21 bases between the two germline ends. Germline lookup yields CDR1 SGHTA and CDR2 FQGNSA. The DNA for the CDR3 is TGTGCCAGCAGCAAAGGGACTTCCTCGGGGAGTGAGCAGTACTTC. Amino acid sequence: CASSKGTSSGSEQYF.

This clonotype was found a few times. The rearrangement uses TRBV11-3 and TRBJ2-3; perhaps TRBD2 as D (7 bases). In germline, CDR1 is SGHNT, CDR2 YENEEA. V was pared by 1 base and J by 2 bases, with 13 bases between. The CDR3 loop spans 16 amino acids. The CDR3 spells CASSLGRGAPTDTQYF. The CDR3 nucleotides read TGTGCCAGCAGCTTAGGCCGGGGGGCCCCCACAGATACGCAGTATTTT.

This clonotype was picked up a small number of times. The rearrangement links TRBV5-1 to TRBJ2-5, with D tentatively TRBD1 (5 bases). The DNA end is a closer match to TRBJ2-1, so the J assignment may be wrong. CDR3 length equals 14 residues. Germline CDR1 SGHRS, CDR2 YFSETQ. The CDR3 coding sequence is TGCGCCAGCGCGGAACAGGCCTCCTACAATGAGCAGTTCTTC. Translating gives CASAEQASYNEQFF.

This clonotype was seen more than once but under ten times. The chain couples TRBV5-1 to TRBJ2-5, with D perhaps TRBD1 or TRBD2 (5 bases each). This CDR3 has 14 residues. V lost 7 bases, J lost 1 base, and 14 bases lay in between. The germline V gene encodes CDR1 SGHRS and CDR2 YFSETQ. The CDR3 DNA reads TGCGCCAGCGGGGACGGGACCCTCCAAGAGACCCAGTACTTC. Protein: CASGDGTLQETQYF.

The J gene is TRBJ2-4, the V gene TRBV6-6; D might be TRBD1 (5 bases). V was cut by 6 bases and J by 7 bases, with 19 bases left in between. In germline, CDR1 is MNHNY, CDR2 SVGAGI (reference sequence). The CDR3 has 15 residues. Here the CDR3 reads CASRDIQGNWNIQYF. CDR3 DNA sequence: TGTGCCAGCAGGGACATTCAGGGTAATTGGAACATTCAGTACTTC.

This sequence joins TRBV3-1 and TRBJ1-2; D not certain. Trimming left V 1 base short and J 6 bases short, with 12 bases between. The CDR3 totals 14 residues. CDR1 and CDR2 from the germline V gene are LGHDT and YNNKEL (reference sequence). CDR3 nucleotide sequence: TGTGCCAGCAGCCAAGGGTGGGAGTCGGATGGCTACACCTTC. Residues: CASSQGWESDGYTF.

In this sample, this clonotype turned up a few times. V is TRBV6-5 and J is TRBJ2-5; TRBD2 agrees at 9 bases. Trimming removed 2 bases from V and 4 bases from J; junction bases left unmatched: 8. The CDR3 runs to 16 residues. Germline loops: CDR1 MNHEY, CDR2 SVGAGI. CDR3 loop: CASSYGVAGVRETQYF. CDR3 DNA: TGTGCCAGCAGTTACGGGGTAGCGGGGGTTCGAGAGACCCAGTACTTC.

The gene calls are TRBV20-1 and TRBJ2-3; D remains ambiguous. Looked up from germline, CDR1 is DFQATT and CDR2 is SNEGSKA (reference sequence). The CDR3 consists of 11 residues. Deletions cut 6 bases from V and 4 bases from J, with 8 bases between. The CDR3: CSAPAPDTQYF. CDR3 in DNA: TGCAGTGCCCCGGCCCCAGATACGCAGTATTTT.

The chain links TRBV19 to TRBJ2-2, with D possibly being TRBD2 (5 bases). The germline gives CDR1 LNHDA, CDR2 SQIVND (reference sequence). Trimming took 7 bases from V and 6 from J, leaving 15 bases between them. The CDR3 is 14 amino acids. DNA for the CDR3: TGTGCCAGTACCCCTAGTTTGGGAGCCGGGGAGCTGTTTTTT. This codes for CASTPSLGAGELFF.